The present T cell receptor (delta chain) was sequenced within a study of γδ T cells in repeated Plasmodium falciparum infection. Bulk repertoires came from Vgamma9/Vdelta2+ or Vdelta2-negative gammadelta T cells flow-sorted from PBMC. This clone is medium-sized. Other nucleotide sequences in the sample specify the same CDR3. TCRdb redid the clone calls on the multiplex PCR reads with CATT. Found here are 75,000 to 100,000 delta-chain clones, 1.4% of them singletons; the top ten hold just under 9%. Per the germline V gene, CDR1 is GEAIGNYY and CDR2 is EKD. The length of the CDR3 is 15 residues. After removal of 3 bases from V and 3 bases from J, the junction contained 8 bases not matched to a gene.

The rearrangement links TRDV2 to TRDJ1, with TRDD3 matching 8 bases. The sequencing input was gamma-delta T cells from blood. The source of this sequence is a pool of human donors (malaria-infected and uninfected, not separated). The CDR3 reads CACDALLGGADKLIF. The DNA of the CDR3 is TGTGCCTGTGACGCCTTACTGGGGGGGGCCGATAAACTCATCTTT.